Listed below are T cell receptor beta chains from one sample, sequenced in a study of blood T cell repertoires in COVID-19. Data came from immunoSEQ multiplex PCR; TCRdb stores just in-frame clones and leaves some out. The sample yields 150,000 to 200,000 clones, over 75% seen once. The sequencing input was peripheral blood. These receptors all stem from a man in his fifties or sixties who had recovered from COVID-19. Each CDR3 is given with its conserved first and last residue. D genes are given only for firm matches. Part of the rows lack a size; the others show once, few, many or a class for expanded clones.

J gene: TRBJ2-5
V gene: TRBV11-3
CDR3 length: 13
clone size: NA
D gene: TRBD1
CDR3 protein: CASSQTGEETQYF
CDR3 DNA: TGTGCCAGCAGCCAGACAGGGGAAGAGACCCAGTACTTC

J gene: TRBJ2-7
V gene: TRBV24-1
CDR3 length: 16
clone size: NA
D gene: TRBD1
CDR3 protein: CATSEGGTGRTYEQYF
CDR3 DNA: TGTGCCACCAGTGAAGGGGGGACAGGTAGAACCTACGAGCAGTACTTC

J gene: TRBJ2-2
V gene: TRBV4-3
CDR3 length: 16
clone size: NA
D gene: TRBD2
CDR3 protein: CASSQDSGGNTGELFF
CDR3 DNA: TGCGCCAGCAGCCAAGATTCGGGGGGGAACACCGGGGAGCTGTTTTTT

J gene: TRBJ1-3
V gene: TRBV5-5
CDR3 length: 14
clone size: NA
D gene: NA
CDR3 protein: CASSVTSSGNTIYF
CDR3 DNA: TGTGCCAGCAGCGTAACTAGCTCTGGAAACACCATATATTTT

J gene: TRBJ1-5
V gene: TRBV27
CDR3 length: 16
clone size: NA
D gene: NA
CDR3 protein: CASREGGGYSNQPQHF
CDR3 DNA: TGTGCCAGCCGCGAGGGCGGGGGGTATAGCAATCAGCCCCAGCATTTT

J gene: TRBJ1-3
V gene: TRBV29-1
CDR3 length: 13
clone size: NA
D gene: NA
CDR3 protein: CSVAESSGNTIYF
CDR3 DNA: TGCAGCGTTGCAGAGAGCTCTGGAAACACCATATATTTT

J gene: TRBJ1-5
V gene: TRBV6-6
CDR3 length: 14
clone size: NA
D gene: NA
CDR3 protein: CASRKGGEVQPQHF
CDR3 DNA: TGTGCCAGCAGAAAGGGAGGGGAAGTACAGCCCCAGCATTTT

J gene: TRBJ2-7
V gene: TRBV7-3
CDR3 length: 14
clone size: NA
D gene: TRBD1
CDR3 protein: CASSLSGGAYEQYF
CDR3 DNA: TGTGCCAGCAGCTTATCAGGGGGCGCCTACGAGCAGTACTTC

J gene: TRBJ2-1
V gene: TRBV7-9
CDR3 length: 15
clone size: NA
D gene: TRBD2
CDR3 protein: CASLERGSTSGEQFF
CDR3 DNA: TGTGCCAGCCTGGAACGGGGTTCTACTAGCGGGGAGCAGTTCTTC

J gene: TRBJ1-1
V gene: TRBV10-3
CDR3 length: 13
clone size: NA
D gene: TRBD1
CDR3 protein: CAISEGDRNKAFF
CDR3 DNA: TGTGCCATCAGTGAGGGGGACAGAAATAAAGCTTTCTTT

J gene: TRBJ1-5
V gene: TRBV6-5
CDR3 length: 15
clone size: NA
D gene: NA
CDR3 protein: CASGRLEGFNQPQHF
CDR3 DNA: TGTGCCAGCGGACGACTCGAGGGATTCAATCAGCCCCAGCATTTT

J gene: TRBJ2-3
V gene: TRBV6-1
CDR3 length: 14
clone size: once
D gene: NA
CDR3 protein: CASSEGQPTDTQYF
CDR3 DNA: TGTGCCAGCAGTGAAGGACAACCCACAGATACGCAGTATTTT

J gene: TRBJ1-5
V gene: TRBV6-5
CDR3 length: 13
clone size: NA
D gene: TRBD1
CDR3 protein: CASGTGGRQPQHF
CDR3 DNA: TGTGCCAGCGGGACAGGGGGCCGTCAGCCCCAGCATTTT

J gene: TRBJ2-1
V gene: TRBV6-5
CDR3 length: 11
clone size: NA
D gene: NA
CDR3 protein: CASSLLYEQFF
CDR3 DNA: TGTGCCAGCAGTTTATTGTATGAGCAGTTCTTC

J gene: TRBJ2-7
V gene: TRBV4-1
CDR3 length: 14
clone size: many
D gene: NA
CDR3 protein: CASSQRSGEKEQYF
CDR3 DNA: TGCGCCAGCAGCCAACGGAGCGGTGAAAAGGAGCAGTACTTC

J gene: TRBJ2-7
V gene: TRBV12-3/TRBV12-4
CDR3 length: 13
clone size: NA
D gene: NA
CDR3 protein: CASSLRGYYEQYF
CDR3 DNA: TGTGCCAGCAGTTTGCGGGGATATTACGAGCAGTACTTC

J gene: TRBJ2-3
V gene: TRBV2
CDR3 length: 14
clone size: once
D gene: NA
CDR3 protein: CASKNRLNTDTQYF
CDR3 DNA: TGTGCCAGCAAAAACAGACTAAACACAGATACGCAGTATTTT

J gene: TRBJ2-1
V gene: TRBV5-4
CDR3 length: 16
clone size: few
D gene: TRBD2
CDR3 protein: CASSLEASGSYNEQFF
CDR3 DNA: TGTGCCAGCAGCTTAGAAGCTAGCGGGAGCTACAATGAGCAGTTCTTC

J gene: TRBJ2-5
V gene: TRBV6-5
CDR3 length: 15
clone size: NA
D gene: TRBD2
CDR3 protein: CASSYWTSGQETQYF
CDR3 DNA: TGTGCCAGCAGTTACTGGACTAGCGGCCAAGAGACCCAGTACTTC

J gene: TRBJ2-1
V gene: TRBV4-1
CDR3 length: 14
clone size: few
D gene: TRBD1
CDR3 protein: CASSRAGGGNEQFF
CDR3 DNA: TGCGCCAGCAGCCGGGCAGGGGGCGGGAATGAGCAGTTCTTC

J gene: TRBJ2-7
V gene: TRBV11-2
CDR3 length: 14
clone size: once
D gene: NA
CDR3 protein: CASSLESQTHEQYF
CDR3 DNA: TGTGCCAGCAGCTTAGAATCACAGACCCACGAGCAGTACTTC

J gene: TRBJ2-2
V gene: TRBV9
CDR3 length: 15
clone size: NA
D gene: NA
CDR3 protein: CASSVVGSGVRELFF
CDR3 DNA: TGTGCCAGCAGCGTAGTCGGTAGCGGAGTCCGGGAGCTGTTTTTT